This entry concerns a single TCR beta chain. What this receptor recognizes is not known. No base-level quality is on record; no much larger clone is a single base apart. The source of the sample is a study of cytomegalovirus exposure and HLA in healthy donors (dated by TCRdb to about 2017). General notes on the study: A later analysis indicated that the roughly 120 validation repertoires were generated on the platform also employed for the 700 or so repertoires of the first cohort. The study aimed to test whether signatures of past pathogen exposure could be identified by cataloging public T cell receptors. Along with the roughly 670-subject first cohort, a separate validation cohort of about 110 different subjects was used. The study combined high-throughput TCR immunosequencing, statistical association of individual TCRs with disease status, and machine learning to predict cytomegalovirus infection status.

The full study reports these points: While some public TCRs were present in many individuals, most TCR sequences turned up only very rarely across donors. The study listed over 150 TCR beta chains as associated with cytomegalovirus. The authors suggested that the approach could potentially be generalized to other disease states and immunological phenotypes. Cytomegalovirus status was reported to be diagnosed by the classifier with high specificity and sensitivity in both the original and validation cohorts. Of the cluster scores, 85% to 95% were above 0 in a later analysis, which found that TCRs clustered in the first cohort also tended to co-occur in the roughly 130 validation repertoires. All 120 repertoires were used to score co-occurrence in the validation cohort in a later analysis, because that analysis had no HLA typing for the cohort. A few of the identified cytomegalovirus-associated TCR beta chains were confirmed in vitro to be specific for cytomegalovirus antigens.

The method behind the library was the immunoSEQ multiplex PCR assay. The authors processed their data as follows. A statistical classification framework was built to diagnose cytomegalovirus status from the catalog of TCR beta chain sequences. The source is immuneACCESS, and TCRdb retained only in-frame sequences with V and J called. Part of the clones is not carried over; for the studies checked, unresolved V genes explain less than half of this, and the remainder is unexplained. The DNA was the basis for D and trimming; V, J and clone size are from that table. The sample table contains around 170,000 clones; only one count was recorded for 85% of them. About a sixth of the sample goes to the ten largest clones. The donors belonged to the validation cohort of approximately 130 subjects, which was separate from the approximately 610-subject first cohort. Specimen: PBMCs. The receptor's source is a young man in good health and CMV-seropositive.

In nucleotide form, the sequence is TGTGCCAGCAGTTTAGAGGGCCCCCTGATTTCCTACGAGCAGTACTTC. It translates as CASSLEGPLISYEQYF. The sequence is built from TRBV27 and TRBJ2-7; matching of 5 bases hints at TRBD2 as the D gene. Inclusive of the bounding cysteine and phenylalanine, the CDR3 is 16 residues long. Here the CDR3 DNA is all that survives: 48 bases in frame from base 1. CDR1 MNHEY and CDR2 SMNVEV are derived from the germline V gene (reference sequence). A distance of 15 bases separates the germline ends of V and J, which lose 2 bases and 1 base respectively.